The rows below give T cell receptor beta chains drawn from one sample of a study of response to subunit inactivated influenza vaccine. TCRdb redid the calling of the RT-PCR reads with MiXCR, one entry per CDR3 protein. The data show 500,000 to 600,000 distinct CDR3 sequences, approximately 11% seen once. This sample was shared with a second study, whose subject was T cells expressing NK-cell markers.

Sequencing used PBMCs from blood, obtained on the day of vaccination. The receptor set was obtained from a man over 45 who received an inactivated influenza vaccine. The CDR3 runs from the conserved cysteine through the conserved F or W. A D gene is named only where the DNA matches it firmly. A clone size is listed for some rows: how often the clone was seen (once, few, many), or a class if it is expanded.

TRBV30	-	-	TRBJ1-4	CAWSGTALEKLFF	TGTGCCTGGAGTGGGACAGCCCTCGAAAAACTGTTTTTT
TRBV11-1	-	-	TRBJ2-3	CASSPKPGQLLASEGTDTQYF	TGTGCCAGCAGCCCAAAACCGGGACAACTACTAGCTTCGGAAGGCACAGATACGCAGTATTTT
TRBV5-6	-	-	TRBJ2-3	CASSLVAGTDTQYF	TGTGCCAGCAGCTTGGTGGCGGGCACAGATACGCAGTATTTT
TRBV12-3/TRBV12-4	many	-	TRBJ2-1	CASSLVVGNEQFF	TGTGCCAGCAGTTTAGTAGTGGGGAATGAGCAGTTCTTC
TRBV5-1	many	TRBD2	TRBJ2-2	CASSVTSGSSGELFF	TGCGCCAGCAGCGTGACTAGCGGGAGCTCCGGGGAGCTGTTTTTT
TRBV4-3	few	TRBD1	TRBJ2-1	CASSQDAFGQGSYNEQFF	TGCGCCAGCAGCCAAGATGCTTTTGGACAGGGATCTTACAATGAGCAGTTCTTC
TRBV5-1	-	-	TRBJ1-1	CASRTRTEENTEAFF	TGCGCCAGCAGGACCCGGACAGAAGAGAACACTGAAGCTTTCTTT
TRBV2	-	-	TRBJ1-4	CASQSNNNEKLFF	TGTGCCAGCCAAAGTAACAATAATGAAAAACTGTTTTTT
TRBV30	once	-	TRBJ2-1	CAWRGAGRELQQFF	TGTGCCTGGAGGGGGGCTGGGCGGGAGCTTCAGCAGTTCTTC
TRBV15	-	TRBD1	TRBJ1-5	CATNTGTDSNQPQHF	TGTGCCACCAACACCGGGACAGATAGCAATCAGCCCCAGCATTTT
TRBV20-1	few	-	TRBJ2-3	CSVTRPSTDTQYF	TGCAGTGTTACTAGACCCAGCACAGATACGCAGTATTTT
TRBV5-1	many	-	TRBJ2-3	CASSLESSEADTQYF	TGCGCCAGCAGCTTGGAATCTAGCGAGGCAGATACGCAGTATTTT
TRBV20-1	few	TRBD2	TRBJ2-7	CSAFSGGTGYEQYF	TGCAGTGCTTTTAGCGGGGGCACGGGGTACGAGCAGTACTTC
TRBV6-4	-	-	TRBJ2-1	CASSVSDDVNEQFF	TGTGCCAGCAGTGTCTCTGATGATGTCAATGAGCAGTTCTTC
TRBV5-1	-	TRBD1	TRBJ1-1	CASSLGTGSADTEAFF	TGCGCCAGCAGCCTCGGGACAGGGTCAGCGGACACTGAAGCTTTCTTT
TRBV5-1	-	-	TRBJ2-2	CASSDHRDITGELFF	TGCGCCAGCAGTGATCACAGGGACATCACCGGGGAGCTGTTTTTT
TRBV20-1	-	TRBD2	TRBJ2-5	CSARGGLGTQYF	TGCAGTGCTCGGGGGGGCCTAGGGACCCAGTACTTC
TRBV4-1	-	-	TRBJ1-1	CASSHPVSEAFF	TGCGCCAGCAGCCATCCGGTCTCTGAAGCTTTCTTT
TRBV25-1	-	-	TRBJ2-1	CASSRPGGYNEQFF	TGTGCCAGCAGCCGGCCTGGGGGTTACAATGAGCAGTTCTTC
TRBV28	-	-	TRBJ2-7	CASSSPASYEQYF	TGTGCCAGCAGTTCCCCAGCGTCCTACGAGCAGTACTTC
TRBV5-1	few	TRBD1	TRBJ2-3	CASSLAWWGTDADTQYF	TGCGCCAGCAGCTTGGCATGGTGGGGGACAGACGCAGATACGCAGTATTTT
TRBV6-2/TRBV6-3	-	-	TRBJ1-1	CASSPAGLGNTEAFF	TGTGCCAGCAGCCCTGCCGGATTAGGGAACACTGAAGCTTTCTTT
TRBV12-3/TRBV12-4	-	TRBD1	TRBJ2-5	CASRWTGSSETQYF	TGTGCCAGCAGATGGACAGGGTCCTCAGAGACCCAGTACTTC
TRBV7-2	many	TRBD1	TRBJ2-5	CASSSGGAETQYF	TGTGCCAGCAGCTCAGGGGGCGCCGAGACCCAGTACTTC
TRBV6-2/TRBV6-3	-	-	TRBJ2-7	CASSYSSSRQALYEQYF	TGTGCCAGCAGTTACTCCTCCTCGAGACAGGCCCTCTACGAGCAGTACTTC
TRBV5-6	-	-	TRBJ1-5	CASSSRRGGYGWSQPQHF	TGTGCCAGCAGCTCGCGACGAGGGGGATACGGTTGGAGTCAGCCCCAGCATTTT
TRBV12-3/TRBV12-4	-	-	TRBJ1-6	CASSRTGSNYNSPLHF	TGTGCCAGCAGTCGGACGGGAAGCAACTATAATTCACCCCTCCACTTT
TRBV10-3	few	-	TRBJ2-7	CAISDLSEGPNYEQYF	TGTGCCATCAGTGACCTTTCAGAGGGACCTAACTACGAGCAGTACTTC
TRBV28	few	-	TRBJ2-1	CASSPTWEQFF	TGTGCCAGCAGCCCGACGTGGGAGCAGTTCTTC
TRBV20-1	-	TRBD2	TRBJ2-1	CSAGTSGRVEQFF	TGCAGTGCTGGGACTAGCGGGAGGGTGGAGCAGTTCTTC
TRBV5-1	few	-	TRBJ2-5	CASSLGGREPTAETQYF	TGCGCCAGCAGCTTGGGGGGAAGGGAGCCAACCGCGGAGACCCAGTACTTC
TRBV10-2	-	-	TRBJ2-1	CASSATSPTYNEQFF	TGCGCCAGCAGCGCAACTAGCCCTACCTACAATGAGCAGTTCTTC
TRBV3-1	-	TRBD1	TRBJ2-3	CASSQPQGLGTDTQYF	TGTGCCAGCAGCCAACCACAGGGGCTCGGAACAGATACGCAGTATTTT